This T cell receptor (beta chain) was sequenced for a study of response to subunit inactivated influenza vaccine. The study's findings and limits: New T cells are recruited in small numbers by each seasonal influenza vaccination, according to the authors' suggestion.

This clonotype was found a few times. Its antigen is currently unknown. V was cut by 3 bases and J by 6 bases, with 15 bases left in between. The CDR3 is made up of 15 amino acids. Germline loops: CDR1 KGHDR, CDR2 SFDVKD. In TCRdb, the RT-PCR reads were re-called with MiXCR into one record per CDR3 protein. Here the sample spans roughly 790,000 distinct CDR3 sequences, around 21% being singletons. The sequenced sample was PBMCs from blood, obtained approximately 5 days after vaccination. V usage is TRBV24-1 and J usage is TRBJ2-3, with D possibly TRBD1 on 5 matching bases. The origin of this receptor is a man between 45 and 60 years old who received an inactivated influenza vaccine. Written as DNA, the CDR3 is TGTGCCACCAGTGATCCAAGGGGCTTTCGGGATACGCAGTATTTT. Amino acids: CATSDPRGFRDTQYF.